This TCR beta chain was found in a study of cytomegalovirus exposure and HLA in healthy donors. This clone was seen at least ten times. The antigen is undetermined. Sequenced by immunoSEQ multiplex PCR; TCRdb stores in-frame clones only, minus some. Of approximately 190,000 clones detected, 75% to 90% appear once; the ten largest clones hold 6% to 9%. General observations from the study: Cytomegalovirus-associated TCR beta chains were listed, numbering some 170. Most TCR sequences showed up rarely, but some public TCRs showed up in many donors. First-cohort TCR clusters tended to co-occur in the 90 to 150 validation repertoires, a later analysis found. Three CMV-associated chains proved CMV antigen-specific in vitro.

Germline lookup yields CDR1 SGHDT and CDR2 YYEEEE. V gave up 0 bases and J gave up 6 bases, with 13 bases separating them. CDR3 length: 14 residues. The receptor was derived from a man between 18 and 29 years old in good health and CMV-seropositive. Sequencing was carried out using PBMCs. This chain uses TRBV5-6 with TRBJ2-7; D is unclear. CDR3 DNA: TGTGCCAGCAGCTTGGCCTGGCGGAATCGCGAGCAGTACTTC. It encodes CASSLAWRNREQYF.